This paragraph reports one T cell receptor beta chain. CDR3 size: 16 residues. V lost 1 base and J 0 bases, leaving 7 bases between the germline ends. Germline V lookup: CDR1 MGHRA, CDR2 YSYEKL. The sample comes from a study of blood T cells in healthy people across ages. A second PCR, run for about 6 to 11 cycles, used a sample-barcoded 5' primer plus a J-beta primer mix. One entry per CDR3 protein results from TCRdb running MiXCR on the 5' RACE reads. The data hold approximately 790,000 distinct CDR3 sequences, with around 68% observed a single time. Sequencing was performed on blood. The sequence derives from a young man in good health. This sequence joins TRBV4-1 and TRBJ2-6; D is uncertain. CDR3 DNA: TGCGCCAGCAGCCAAGCGTTTGCCTCTGGGGCCAACGTCCTGACTTTC. Amino acid sequence: CASSQAFASGANVLTF.